This T cell receptor beta chain was recovered during a study of shared clonotypes between healthy human individuals. The length of the CDR3 is 13 residues. CDR1 is SGHTS and CDR2 is YDEGEE in the germline V gene. Trimming removed 2 bases at V and 2 bases at J, with 8 bases between. In the naive CD8 group, cells lacked CD45RO and were positively selected for CCR7, so terminally differentiated effector memory CD45RA+ cells were left out. Here immunoSEQ multiplex PCR was the method, and the copy in TCRdb shows in-frame clones only, minus some. This sample yields millions of clones, of which approximately 94% are seen a single time; approximately 1.2% belongs to the top ten.

The sequenced sample consisted of naive CD8+ T cells sorted from blood. The chain uses TRBV5-8 and TRBJ2-7; D ambiguous. The clonotype originates from a man aged 18 to 30 in good health. The CDR3 loop reads CASSFREAYEQYF. CDR3 nucleotide sequence: TGTGCCAGCAGCTTTCGCGAAGCCTACGAGCAGTACTTC.